The sequence of this T cell receptor (beta chain) was determined in a study of cytomegalovirus exposure and HLA in healthy donors. Only in-frame clones appear in the TCRdb table, and some are missing; sequencing was by immunoSEQ multiplex PCR. There are tens of thousands of clones in the sample; roughly 91% occur only once, and around 2.2% lies in the top ten. Study-wide results and caveats: Three CMV-associated chains proved CMV antigen-specific in vitro. First-cohort TCR clusters tended to co-occur in the approximately 120 validation repertoires, a later analysis found. It was fewer than 200 TCR beta chains that were listed as cytomegalovirus-associated.

Turning to this clone: The antigen remains unidentified.

Sequencing was done on a sample of PBMCs. This clonotype was obtained from a woman younger than 45 in good health and CMV-seronegative.

CDR3 nucleotides: TGTGCCAGCAGCCAGCAGGGACTAGCGGACAATGAGCAGTTCTTC. It translates to CASSQQGLADNEQFF. V gene TRBV11-2 combines with J gene TRBJ2-1, with 11 bases identical to TRBD2. The CDR3 consists of 15 residues. From germline, CDR1 is SGHAT and CDR2 FQNNGV. V lost 5 bases to trimming and J lost 5 bases; unmatched junction nucleotides: 5.